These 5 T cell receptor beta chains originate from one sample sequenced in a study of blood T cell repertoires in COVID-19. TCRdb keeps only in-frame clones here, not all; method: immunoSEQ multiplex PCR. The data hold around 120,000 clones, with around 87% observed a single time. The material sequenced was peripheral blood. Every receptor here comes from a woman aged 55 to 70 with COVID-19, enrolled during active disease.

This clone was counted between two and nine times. CDR3 sequence: CASSMASASAYGYTF. The CDR3 nucleotides read TGTGCCAGTAGTATGGCATCCGCCAGCGCATATGGCTACACCTTC. This chain uses TRBV19 with TRBJ1-2; no definite D call. Germline CDR1 LNHDA, CDR2 SQIVND (reference sequence). CDR3 length: 15 amino acids. V was pared by 3 bases and J by 5 bases, with 16 bases between. Full variable domain (missing parts from reference TRBV19 and TRBJ1-2): DGGITQSPKYLFRKEGQNVTLSCEQNLNHDAMYWYRQDPGQGLRLIYYSQIVNDFQKGDIAEGYSVSREKKESFPLTVTSAQKNPTAFYLCASSMASASAYGYTFGSGTRLTVV.

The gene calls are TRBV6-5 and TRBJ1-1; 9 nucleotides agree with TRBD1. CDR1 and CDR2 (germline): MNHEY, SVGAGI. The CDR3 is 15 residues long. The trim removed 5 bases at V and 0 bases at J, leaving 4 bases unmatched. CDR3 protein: CASSQQGAMNTEAFF. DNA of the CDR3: TGTGCCAGCAGTCAACAGGGGGCGATGAACACTGAAGCTTTCTTT.

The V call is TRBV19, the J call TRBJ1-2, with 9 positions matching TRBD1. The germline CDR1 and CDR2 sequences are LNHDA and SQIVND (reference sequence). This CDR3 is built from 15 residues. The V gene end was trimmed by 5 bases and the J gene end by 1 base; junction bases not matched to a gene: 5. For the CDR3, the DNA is TGTGCCAGTAGTCCCGAGGACAGGGGTAACTATGGCTACACCTTC. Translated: CASSPEDRGNYGYTF.

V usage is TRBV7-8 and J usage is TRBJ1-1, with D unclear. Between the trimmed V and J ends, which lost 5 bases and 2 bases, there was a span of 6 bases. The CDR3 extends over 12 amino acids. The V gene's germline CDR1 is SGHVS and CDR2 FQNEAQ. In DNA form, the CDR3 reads TGTGCCAGCAGCCGTAGTAACACTGAAGCTTTCTTT. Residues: CASSRSNTEAFF. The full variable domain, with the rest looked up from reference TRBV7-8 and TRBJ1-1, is GAGVSQSPRYKVAKRGQDVALRCDPISGHVSLFWYQQALGQGPEFLTYFQNEAQLDKSGLPSDRFFAERPEGSVSTLKIQRTQQEDSAVYLCASSRSNTEAFFGQGTRLTVV.

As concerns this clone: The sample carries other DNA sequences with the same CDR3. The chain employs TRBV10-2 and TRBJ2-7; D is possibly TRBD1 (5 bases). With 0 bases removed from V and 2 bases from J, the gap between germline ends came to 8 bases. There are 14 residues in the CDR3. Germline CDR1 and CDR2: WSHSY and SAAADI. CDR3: CASSESWGPYEQYF. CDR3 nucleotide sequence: TGCGCCAGCAGTGAGTCTTGGGGCCCCTACGAGCAGTACTTC.